The clone carrying this TCR beta chain was observed at least ten times. This entry comes from a study of blood T cell repertoires in COVID-19. Study-level information: Collection of acute and convalescent COVID-19 samples took place in the United States, Italy and Spain. T cells, B-cell-depleted T cells, or PBMCs supplied cDNA or gDNA.

Per the study methods: Estimates of nucleated cell counts were drawn from the amplification of reference gene primers. Assay used: immunoSEQ multiplex PCR; TCRdb lists only in-frame clones, some missing. The V and J calls and the clone size are those of that table, but D and trimming were determined from the DNA. The sample has 140,000 to 150,000 clones; more than 65% are singletons. CDR3 length: 14 amino acids. Germline values: CDR1 LNHDA, CDR2 SQIVND (reference sequence). V lost 8 bases and J 2 bases, leaving 13 bases between the germline ends. The TCR comes from a man in his 60s with acute or convalescent COVID-19. The chain combines TRBV19 with TRBJ1-3; D remains unclear. Sequenced input: peripheral blood. The CDR3, as DNA: TGTGCCAGTTGCCGGGGTGGGGCTGGAAACACCATATATTTT. This codes for CASCRGGAGNTIYF.